This T cell receptor (beta chain) was sequenced in a study of regulatory T cells in long-lasting Graves disease. Study observations and caveats: Compared with new cases, persistent Graves' patients showed reduced TCR diversity.

Time point denoted: newly diagnosed GD, antithyroid drugs for less than 3 months. Extracted PBMC RNA gave rise to the TCR library. On this clonotype itself: Antigen: not known.

Both iRepertoire HTBI primers and Arm-PCR of CDR3 regions were used to build the TCR beta libraries. Each CDR3 protein gets one entry after TCRdb re-called the multiplex PCR reads with MiXCR. The repertoire holds under 250,000 distinct CDR3 sequences, with roughly 21% as singletons. Trimming left V 3 bases short and J 2 bases short, with 14 bases between. CDR3 length equals 17 residues. Germline CDR1 KGHSH, CDR2 LQKENI. This receptor was obtained from a female donor with Graves disease. Sequenced material: peripheral blood mononuclear cells (PBMCs), taken at new diagnosis, from a patient treated with antithyroid drugs. This chain links TRBV18 with TRBJ2-6, with D tentatively TRBD1 (5 bases). The CDR3 DNA reads as TGTGCCAGCTCACCCTACCCTTCCAGGGCTGGGGCCAACGTCCTGACTTTC. It translates to CASSPYPSRAGANVLTF.